This T cell receptor (beta chain) was observed in a study of blood T cell repertoires in COVID-19. About the study: Whether acute or convalescent, the COVID-19 samples came from the United States, Italy and Spain. The analysed material was cDNA or gDNA that came from T cells, B-cell-depleted T cells, or PBMCs.

Source study methods: The assay estimated nucleated cells by amplifying reference gene primers. Clones were read by immunoSEQ multiplex PCR, and TCRdb kept only the in-frame ones, dropping some. The V and J calls and clone size were taken over from that table, and D and trimming were inferred from the DNA. In the table there are around 150,000 clones, 76% of which are singletons. The V and J ends lost 6 bases and 5 bases, in that order; junction bases with no gene match: 7. The CDR3 runs 14 residues. The germline V gene has CDR1 MNHNY and CDR2 SVGAGI (reference sequence). V is TRBV6-6 and J is TRBJ1-5; 7 bases align to TRBD1. Material: peripheral blood. This sequence originates from a woman at least 80 years old with acute or convalescent COVID-19. The CDR3 protein is CASSDPGGDQPQHF. The CDR3 bases are TGTGCCAGCAGCGATCCAGGGGGTGATCAGCCCCAGCATTTT.